Shown below are 21 T cell receptor beta chains from a single sample sequenced in a study of control samples from healthy donors and cancer patients. Sequenced by immunoSEQ multiplex PCR; TCRdb stores in-frame clones only, minus some. The data hold 150,000 or so clones, with around nine tenths observed a single time. Source material: blood. These receptors were collected from a man aged 18 to 30 in good health.

The chain combines TRBV4-1 with TRBJ2-7; 8 bases are a match to TRBD1. This CDR3 is built from 14 residues. V was pared by 4 bases and J by 4 bases, with 6 bases of the junction left unmatched. Germline V gene sequence: CDR1 MGHRA, CDR2 YSYEKL. The CDR3 reads CASSPPGQAYEQYF. CDR3 DNA: TGCGCCAGCAGCCCCCCGGGACAGGCTTACGAGCAGTACTTC.

This rearrangement joins TRBV3-1 (or the pseudogene TRBV3-2) to TRBJ2-1, with a possible D match to TRBD2 (5 bases). Trimming removed 4 bases at V and 4 bases at J, with 20 bases between. Germline values: CDR1 LGHDT, CDR2 YNNKEL (reference sequence). The CDR3 is made up of 17 amino acids. The CDR3, as DNA: TGTGCCAGCAGCCTCGCTTCCGGCAGTAGGGAGTACAATGAGCAGTTCTTC. Its protein is CASSLASGSREYNEQFF.

This rearrangement joins TRBV7-6 to TRBJ2-3; 8 nucleotides agree with TRBD2. This CDR3 comprises 15 residues. Germline V gene lookup returns CDR1 SGHVS and CDR2 FNYEAQ. With V trimmed by 5 bases and J by 3 bases, 7 bases remained unmatched. The CDR3 bases are TGTGCCAGCAGCACGTACGGGGGGGGGACAGATACGCAGTATTTT. Translation gives CASSTYGGGTDTQYF.

The chain couples TRBV3-1 (or the pseudogene TRBV3-2) to TRBJ1-2, with D perhaps matching TRBD1 (5 bases). The CDR3 runs to 13 residues. The germline V and J ends were trimmed by 5 bases and 4 bases, with 11 bases remaining between them. Germline loops: CDR1 LGHDT, CDR2 YNNKEL (reference sequence). This chain's CDR3 is CASSTRQSYGYTF. The CDR3 DNA sequence: TGTGCCAGCAGCACTCGACAGAGCTATGGCTACACCTTC.

The CDR3 sequence is CASSINSPLHF. CDR3 in DNA: TGTGCCAGCAGCATAAATTCACCCCTCCACTTT. The chain combines TRBV2 with TRBJ1-6; D uncertain. CDR1 SNHLY and CDR2 FYNNEI come from the germline V gene. V shed 6 bases and J shed 7 bases, with 4 bases lying between them. This CDR3 contains 11 residues.

In its sample, this clone was seen a few times. The chain links TRBV28 to TRBJ1-2, with D perhaps matching TRBD1 (5 bases). With 10 bases removed from V and 4 bases from J, the gap between germline ends came to 16 bases. From germline, CDR1 is MDHEN and CDR2 SYDVKM. The CDR3 sequence is 13 residues long. The CDR3 loop is CAIWDGDRYGYTF. CDR3 nucleotides: TGTGCCATCTGGGACGGGGATCGCTATGGCTACACCTTC.

The chain recombines TRBV5-4 with TRBJ2-2; tentative D call: TRBD1 (5 bases). CDR1 is SGHNT, CDR2 YYREEE, per germline (reference sequence). The CDR3 has 12 amino acids. The V gene lost 4 bases and the J gene lost 7 bases, with 8 bases spanning the gap. The CDR3 here is CASSAGFGELFF. For the CDR3, the DNA is TGTGCCAGCAGCGCAGGGTTCGGGGAGCTGTTTTTT.

This clone was seen once. The chain carries TRBV3-1 (or the pseudogene TRBV3-2) and TRBJ2-3; 14 bases align to TRBD2. The CDR3 extends over 15 amino acids. CDR1 LGHDT and CDR2 YNNKEL come from the germline V gene (reference sequence). V shed 4 bases, J shed 5 bases, and the junction held 2 bases outside the gene matches. The CDR3 region has the DNA TGTGCCAGCAGCCCGGGACTAGCGGGGGTAGATACGCAGTATTTT. It translates to CASSPGLAGVDTQYF.

V gene TRBV7-6 combines with J gene TRBJ2-7, with 7 bases matching TRBD1. CDR1 and CDR2 from the germline V gene are SGHVS and FNYEAQ. Unmatched junction bases numbered 8, after V lost 4 bases and J lost 2 bases. The CDR3 extends over 15 amino acids. CDR3 DNA sequence: TGTGCCAGCAGCTCCCGTCCAGGGGGAGCCTACGAGCAGTACTTC. Translated, it gives CASSSRPGGAYEQYF.

J is TRBJ1-1 and V is TRBV4-2, with D uncertain. The germline gives CDR1 LGHNA, CDR2 YNFKEQ. The CDR3 extends over 15 amino acids. V shed 0 bases and J shed 7 bases, with 15 bases lying between them. The CDR3 reads CASSQEVGILGEAFF. DNA for the CDR3: TGTGCCAGCAGCCAAGAAGTGGGTATTTTGGGTGAAGCTTTCTTT.

This clone occurred once. V is TRBV9 and J is TRBJ2-5; TRBD1 matches at 7 bases. V lost 3 bases and J lost 1; bases outside the gene matches: 6. Germline CDR1 is SGDLS and CDR2 is YYNGEE. The CDR3 spans 15 residues. CDR3 sequence (DNA): TGTGCCAGCAGCGGTTACGGACAGGCCCAAGAGACCCAGTACTTC. Protein product: CASSGYGQAQETQYF.

The rearrangement links TRBV13 to TRBJ1-3; no firm D call. CDR3 length equals 15 residues. V lost 1 base, J lost 0 bases, and 7 bases lay in between. Germline V gives CDR1 PRHDT, CDR2 FYEKMQ (reference sequence). The CDR3 DNA follows: TGTGCCAGCAGCTTAGACGGGTACTCTGGAAACACCATATATTTT. Translation gives CASSLDGYSGNTIYF.

The chain recombines TRBV19 with TRBJ1-4; TRBD1 matches at 10 bases. The V and J ends lost 4 bases and 5 bases, in that order; junction bases with no gene match: 1. This CDR3 comprises 14 residues. Germline loops: CDR1 LNHDA, CDR2 SQIVND (reference sequence). The CDR3 sequence: CASSRGQGNEKLFF. CDR3 bases: TGTGCCAGTAGTAGGGGACAGGGGAATGAAAAACTGTTTTTT.

V and J are TRBV21-1 and TRBJ1-5; no DNA check was done on the table's D call, TRBD1. TRBV21-1 is tagged as a pseudogene. The CDR3 length is 16 residues. CDR3 nucleotide sequence: TGTGCCAGCAGCAAAAATGGTACAGGGGGAAGTCAGCCCCAGCATTTT. As protein: CASSKNGTGGSQPQHF.

The rearrangement joins TRBV9 to TRBJ1-2; D unclear. With 1 base removed from V and 5 bases from J, the gap between germline ends came to 15 bases. Germline CDR1 is SGDLS and CDR2 is YYNGEE. The CDR3 sequence is 15 residues long. CDR3 DNA sequence: TGTGCCAGCAGCGTACGTTCCGATCCTCATTATGGCTACACCTTC. Translating gives CASSVRSDPHYGYTF.

The count of this clone is one. V usage is TRBV7-9 and J usage is TRBJ2-1; 8 bases agree with TRBD1. The CDR3 loop spans 15 amino acids. CDR1 SEHNR and CDR2 FQNEAQ come from the germline V gene (reference sequence). V lost 1 base and J lost 7; bases outside the gene matches: 6. CDR3 region: CASSLDRGRRNEQFF. The CDR3 DNA reads as TGTGCCAGCAGCTTAGACAGGGGGAGGAGGAATGAGCAGTTCTTC.

The gene calls are TRBV28 and TRBJ1-2, with D perhaps matching TRBD1 (6 bases). Germline V CDR1 and CDR2: MDHEN, SYDVKM. The CDR3 length is 13 residues. Trimming removed 6 bases at V and 2 bases at J, with 10 bases between. The CDR3 region is CASSLDRNYGYTF. DNA of the CDR3: TGTGCCAGCAGCCTAGACAGGAACTATGGCTACACCTTC.

The rearrangement uses TRBV9 and TRBJ1-1, with D unresolved. This CDR3 region has 15 residues. Germline CDR1 SGDLS, CDR2 YYNGEE. Trimming removed 4 bases from V and 3 bases from J, with 16 bases in between. Here the CDR3 reads CASSYSWAGDTEAFF. The CDR3 DNA follows: TGTGCCAGCAGCTACTCCTGGGCGGGAGACACTGAAGCTTTCTTT. The full variable domain, with the rest looked up from reference TRBV9 and TRBJ1-1, is DSGVTQTPKHLITATGQRVTLRCSPRSGDLSVYWYQQSLDQGLQFLIQYYNGEERAKGNILERFSAQQFPDLHSELNLSSLELGDSALYFCASSYSWAGDTEAFFGQGTRLTVV.

This sequence joins TRBV5-5 and TRBJ2-3, with TRBD1 as a possible D gene (6 bases). This CDR3 comprises 19 residues. The germline V gene has CDR1 SGHKS and CDR2 YYEKEE (reference sequence). The V gene lost 4 bases and the J gene lost 0 bases, with 24 bases spanning the gap. Here the CDR3 DNA reads TGTGCCAGCAGCAGGACGCCCCTGGACAGAGCCCGTAGCACAGATACGCAGTATTTT. This encodes CASSRTPLDRARSTDTQYF.

V gene TRBV4-3 combines with J gene TRBJ2-3, with 11 bases fitting TRBD2. This CDR3 is built from 16 residues. After removal of 3 bases from V and 5 bases from J, the junction contained 7 bases not matched to a gene. CDR1 is LGHNA and CDR2 is YSLEER in the germline V gene. The CDR3 nucleotides are TGCGCCAGCAGCCAGGGGACTAGCGGCACCCTAGATACGCAGTATTTT. It is translated as CASSQGTSGTLDTQYF.

Note on this clone: Other nucleotide sequences in the sample specify the same CDR3. The chain combines TRBV29-1 with TRBJ2-5; D gene uncertain. Germline values: CDR1 SQVTM, CDR2 ANQGSEA. The CDR3 has 9 residues. V lost 6 bases, J lost 5 bases, and 4 bases lay in between. The CDR3 DNA reads as TGCAGCGTCGGGGAGACCCAGTACTTC. Translation gives CSVGETQYF.